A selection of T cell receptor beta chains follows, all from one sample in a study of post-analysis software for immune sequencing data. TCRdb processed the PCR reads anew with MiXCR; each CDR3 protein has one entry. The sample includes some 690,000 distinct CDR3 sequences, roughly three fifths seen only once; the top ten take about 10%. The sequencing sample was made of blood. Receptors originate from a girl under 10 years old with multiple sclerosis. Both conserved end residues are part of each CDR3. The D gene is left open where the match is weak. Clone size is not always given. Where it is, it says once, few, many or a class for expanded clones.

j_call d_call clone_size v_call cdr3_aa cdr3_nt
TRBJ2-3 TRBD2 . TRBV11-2 CASSSPRTSGRPKRTDTQYF TGTGCCAGCAGCTCACCCCGGACTAGCGGGAGGCCCAAAAGAACAGATACGCAGTATTTT
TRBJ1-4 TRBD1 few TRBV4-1 CASSQEGQTTNEKLFF TGCGCCAGCAGCCAAGAGGGACAGACAACTAATGAAAAACTGTTTTTT
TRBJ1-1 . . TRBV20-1 CSARRLTGNTEAFF TGCAGTGCTAGGAGACTCACAGGGAACACTGAAGCTTTCTTT
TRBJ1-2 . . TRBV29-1 CSVGRRTAAWGNYGYTF TGCAGCGTCGGGAGGCGGACAGCCGCTTGGGGTAACTATGGCTACACCTTC
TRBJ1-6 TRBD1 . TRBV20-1 CSARDPKGTGGNSPLHF TGCAGTGCTAGAGACCCAAAGGGGACAGGGGGTAATTCACCCCTCCACTTT
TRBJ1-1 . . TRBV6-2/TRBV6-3 CASTPGSLRAEAFF TGTGCCAGCACCCCGGGGAGCTTGCGGGCTGAAGCTTTCTTT
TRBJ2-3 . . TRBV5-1 CASSSPMGDTQYF TGCGCCAGCAGCTCCCCTATGGGGGATACGCAGTATTTT
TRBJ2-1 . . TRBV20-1 CSARARRQTHEQFF TGCAGTGCTAGAGCCAGGCGGCAGACCCATGAGCAGTTCTTC
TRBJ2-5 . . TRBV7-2 CASSFAGLGGETQYF TGTGCCAGCAGCTTCGCCGGGTTGGGGGGAGAGACCCAGTACTTC
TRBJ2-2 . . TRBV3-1 CASSQQGVTNTGELFF TGTGCCAGCAGCCAACAGGGCGTCACGAACACCGGGGAGCTGTTTTTT
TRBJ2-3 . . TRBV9 CASSKGGTDTQYF TGTGCCAGCAGTAAGGGGGGCACAGATACGCAGTATTTT
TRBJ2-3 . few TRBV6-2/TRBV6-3 CASSYFKRNTDTQYF TGTGCCAGCAGTTACTTTAAACGGAACACAGATACGCAGTATTTT
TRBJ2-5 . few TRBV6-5 CASSYARAGSRGTQYF TGTGCCAGCAGTTACGCACGAGCCGGGTCCAGGGGGACCCAGTACTTC
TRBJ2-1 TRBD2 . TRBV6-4 CASSEEAGGFYNEQFF TGTGCCAGCAGTGAGGAAGCGGGAGGCTTCTACAATGAGCAGTTCTTC
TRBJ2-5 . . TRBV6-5 CASSYLGRYNEQYF TGTGCCAGCAGTTACCTGGGACGGTACAATGAGCAGTACTTC
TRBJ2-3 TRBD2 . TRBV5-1 CASSTGTSADTQYF TGCGCCAGCAGCACAGGGACTAGCGCAGATACGCAGTATTTT
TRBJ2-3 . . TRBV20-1 CSASQPDTQYF TGCAGTGCTAGTCAGCCAGATACGCAGTATTTT
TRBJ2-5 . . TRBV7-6 CASSPIGGETQYF TGTGCCAGCAGCCCCATAGGGGGAGAGACCCAGTACTTC